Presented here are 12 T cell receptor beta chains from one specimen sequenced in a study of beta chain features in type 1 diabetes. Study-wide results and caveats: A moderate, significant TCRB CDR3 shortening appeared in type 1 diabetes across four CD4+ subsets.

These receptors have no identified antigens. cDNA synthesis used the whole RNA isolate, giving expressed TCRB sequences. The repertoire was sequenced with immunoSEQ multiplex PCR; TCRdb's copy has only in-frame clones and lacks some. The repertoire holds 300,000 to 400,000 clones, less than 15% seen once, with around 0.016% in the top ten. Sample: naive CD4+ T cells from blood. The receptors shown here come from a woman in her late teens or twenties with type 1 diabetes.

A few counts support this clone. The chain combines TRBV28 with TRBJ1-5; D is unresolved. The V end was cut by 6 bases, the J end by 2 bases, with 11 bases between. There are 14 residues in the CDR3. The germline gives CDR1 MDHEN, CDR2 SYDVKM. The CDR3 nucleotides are TGTGCCAGCAGCAGGTTGTTCGGCAATCAGCCCCAGCATTTT. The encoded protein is CASSRLFGNQPQHF.

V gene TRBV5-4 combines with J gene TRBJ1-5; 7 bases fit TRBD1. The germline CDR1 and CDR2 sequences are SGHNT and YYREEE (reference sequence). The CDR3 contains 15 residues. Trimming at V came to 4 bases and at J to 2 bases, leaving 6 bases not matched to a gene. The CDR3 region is CASSQGTARNQPQHF. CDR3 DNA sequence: TGTGCCAGCAGCCAAGGGACAGCCCGCAATCAGCCCCAGCATTTT.

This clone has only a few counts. This CDR3 reads CASSTTGGRGKYF. The DNA for the CDR3 is TGCGCCAGCAGTACCACAGGGGGCCGTGGGAAGTACTTC. The chain carries TRBV10-1 and TRBJ2-7; 9 bases align to TRBD1. The junction had 10 bases not matched to a gene; V was cut back by 5 bases and J by 11 bases. This CDR3 is 13 amino acids long. The germline CDR1 and CDR2 sequences are WNHNN and SYGVQD (reference sequence).

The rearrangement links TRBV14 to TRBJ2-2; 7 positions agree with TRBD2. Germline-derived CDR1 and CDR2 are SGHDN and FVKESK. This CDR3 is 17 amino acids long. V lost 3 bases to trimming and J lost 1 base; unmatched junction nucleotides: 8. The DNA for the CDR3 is TGTGCCAGCAGCCAGGGGAAGCGGGGCCGGAACACCGGGGAGCTGTTTTTT. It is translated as CASSQGKRGRNTGELFF.

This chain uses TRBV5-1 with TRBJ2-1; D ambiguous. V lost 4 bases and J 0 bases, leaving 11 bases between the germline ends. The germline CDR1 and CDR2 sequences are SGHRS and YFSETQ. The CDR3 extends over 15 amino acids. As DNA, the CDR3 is TGCGCCAGCAGCGTCGCCATGAGCTCCTACAATGAGCAGTTCTTC. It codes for CASSVAMSSYNEQFF.

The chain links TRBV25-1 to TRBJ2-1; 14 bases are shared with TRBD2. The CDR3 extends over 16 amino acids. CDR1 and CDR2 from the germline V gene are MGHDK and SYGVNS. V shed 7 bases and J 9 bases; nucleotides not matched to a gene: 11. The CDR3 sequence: CASTHWGTSGSFEQFF. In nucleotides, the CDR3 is TGTGCCAGCACCCACTGGGGGACTAGCGGGAGTTTTGAGCAGTTCTTC.

Here the CDR3 DNA reads TGTGCCAGCAGCGCTCCGGGACAGGGCTACAATGAGCAGTTCTTC. Protein product: CASSAPGQGYNEQFF. The chain uses TRBV9 and TRBJ2-1; 9 bases align to TRBD1. There are 15 residues in the CDR3. Germline V CDR1 and CDR2: SGDLS, YYNGEE. Trimming removed 3 bases from V and 3 bases from J; junction bases left unmatched: 4.

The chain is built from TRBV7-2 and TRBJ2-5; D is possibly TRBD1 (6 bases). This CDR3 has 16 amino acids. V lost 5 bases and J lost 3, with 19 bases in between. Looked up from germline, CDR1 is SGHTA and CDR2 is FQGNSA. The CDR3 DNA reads TGTGCCAGCAGCCCCCGGAGCTGGGGGCGGGAAGAGACCCAGTACTTC. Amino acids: CASSPRSWGREETQYF.

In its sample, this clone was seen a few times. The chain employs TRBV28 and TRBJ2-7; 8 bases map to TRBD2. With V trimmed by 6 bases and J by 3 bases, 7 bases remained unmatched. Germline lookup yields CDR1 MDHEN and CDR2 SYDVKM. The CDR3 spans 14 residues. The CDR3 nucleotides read TGTGCCAGCAGGGCTAGCGGGCCTTTCTACGAGCAGTACTTC. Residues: CASRASGPFYEQYF. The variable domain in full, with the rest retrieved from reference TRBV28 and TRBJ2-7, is DVKVTQSSRYLVKRTGEKVFLECVQDMDHENMFWYRQDPGLGLRLIYFSYDVKMKEKGDIPEGYSVSREKKERFSLILESASTNQTSMYLCASRASGPFYEQYFGPGTRLTVT.

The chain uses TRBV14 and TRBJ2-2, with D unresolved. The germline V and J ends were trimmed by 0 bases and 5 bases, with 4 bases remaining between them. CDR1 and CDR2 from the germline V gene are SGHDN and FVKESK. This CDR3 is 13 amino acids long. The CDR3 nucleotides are TGTGCCAGCAGCCAAGATCTGACCGGGGAGCTGTTTTTT. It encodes CASSQDLTGELFF.

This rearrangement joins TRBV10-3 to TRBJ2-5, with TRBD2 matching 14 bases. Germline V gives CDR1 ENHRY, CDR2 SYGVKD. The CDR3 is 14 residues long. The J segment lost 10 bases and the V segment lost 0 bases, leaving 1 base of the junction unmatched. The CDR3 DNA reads TGTGCCATCAGTGAGTCGACTAGCGGGAGGGGCCAGTACTTC. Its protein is CAISESTSGRGQYF.

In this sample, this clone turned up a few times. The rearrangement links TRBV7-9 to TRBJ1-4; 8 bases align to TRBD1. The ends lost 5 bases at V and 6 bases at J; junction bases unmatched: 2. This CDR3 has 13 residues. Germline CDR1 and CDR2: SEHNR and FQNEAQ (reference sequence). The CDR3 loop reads CASSPRGHEKLFF. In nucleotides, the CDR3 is TGTGCCAGCAGCCCCAGGGGGCATGAAAAACTGTTTTTT.